The rows below give T cell receptor beta chains drawn from one sample of a study of OX40 agonist ivuxolimab in advanced cancers. Sequencing was performed with immunoSEQ multiplex PCR; in TCRdb, only in-frame clones are kept and a portion is missing. This table holds roughly 60,000 clones, 84% found once. The material sequenced was CD4+ or CD8+ T cells sorted from blood, taken in a trial of the OX40 agonist ivuxolimab. These receptors were taken from an adult with an advanced solid tumor such as melanoma, head and neck, liver or kidney cancer. Both conserved end residues are part of each CDR3. The order of the fields is CDR3 DNA, CDR3 protein, clone size, V gene, J gene, D gene. The D gene is left open where the match is weak. Size is omitted from some rows. Given values are once, few, many or a class for expanded clones.

CDR3 DNA: TGTGCCAGCAGTGAAAGACATTATAATTCACCCCTCCACTTT
CDR3 protein: CASSERHYNSPLHF
clone size: NA
V gene: TRBV2
J gene: TRBJ1-6
D gene: NA

CDR3 DNA: TGTGCCAGCAGTTCGGGCGGGATCGTAGATACGCAGTATTTT
CDR3 protein: CASSSGGIVDTQYF
clone size: few
V gene: TRBV6-5
J gene: TRBJ2-3
D gene: NA

CDR3 DNA: TGTGCCAGTACAGGGGATTCCCTCTACGAGCAGTACTTC
CDR3 protein: CASTGDSLYEQYF
clone size: once
V gene: TRBV28
J gene: TRBJ2-7
D gene: TRBD1

CDR3 DNA: TGTGCCAGCAGAGGGCGAGGGGACACTGAAGCTTTCTTT
CDR3 protein: CASRGRGDTEAFF
clone size: NA
V gene: TRBV6-6
J gene: TRBJ1-1
D gene: NA

CDR3 DNA: TGTGCCAGCAGCTTTCAAACCGGAAACACCATATATTTT
CDR3 protein: CASSFQTGNTIYF
clone size: NA
V gene: TRBV11-2
J gene: TRBJ1-3
D gene: NA

CDR3 DNA: TGCAGTGCTAGAGTGAACTATGGCTACACCTTC
CDR3 protein: CSARVNYGYTF
clone size: NA
V gene: TRBV20-1
J gene: TRBJ1-2
D gene: NA

CDR3 DNA: TGTGCCAGCAGCTTAGCGGCTTCAGGGGCGTCAGGGTCCTACGAGCAGTACTTC
CDR3 protein: CASSLAASGASGSYEQYF
clone size: NA
V gene: TRBV7-8
J gene: TRBJ2-7
D gene: NA

CDR3 DNA: TGCGCCAGCAGCTTGGTGGGACGAGAGCAGTTCTTC
CDR3 protein: CASSLVGREQFF
clone size: NA
V gene: TRBV5-1
J gene: TRBJ2-1
D gene: NA

CDR3 DNA: TGTGCCAGCAGCTTGGTAGACACTGAAGCTTTCTTT
CDR3 protein: CASSLVDTEAFF
clone size: NA
V gene: TRBV5-6
J gene: TRBJ1-1
D gene: NA

CDR3 DNA: TGTGCCACCAGCAGAGGGCCCCAGCGGGGGGAAGAGACCCAGTACTTC
CDR3 protein: CATSRGPQRGEETQYF
clone size: NA
V gene: TRBV15
J gene: TRBJ2-5
D gene: TRBD2

CDR3 DNA: TGTGCCTGGAATGCGGGATACAAAGAGACCCAGTACTTC
CDR3 protein: CAWNAGYKETQYF
clone size: few
V gene: TRBV30
J gene: TRBJ2-5
D gene: NA

CDR3 DNA: TGTGCTAGTGGTTTGCTCTCAGGGGGCACCGGGGAGCTGTTTTTT
CDR3 protein: CASGLLSGGTGELFF
clone size: NA
V gene: TRBV12-5
J gene: TRBJ2-2
D gene: TRBD1

CDR3 DNA: TGTGCCAGCAGCTTGGGCCGGGGGGCCTACAATGAGCAGTTCTTC
CDR3 protein: CASSLGRGAYNEQFF
clone size: NA
V gene: TRBV5-4
J gene: TRBJ2-1
D gene: TRBD2

CDR3 DNA: TGTGCCAGCAGCCCGGCGGGGGGGCTGGACGAGCAGTACTTC
CDR3 protein: CASSPAGGLDEQYF
clone size: NA
V gene: TRBV5-6
J gene: TRBJ2-7
D gene: TRBD2

CDR3 DNA: TGCGCCAGCAGCTTGGCCGACTACGGGGGATCTGGAAACACCATATATTTT
CDR3 protein: CASSLADYGGSGNTIYF
clone size: NA
V gene: TRBV5-1
J gene: TRBJ1-3
D gene: NA